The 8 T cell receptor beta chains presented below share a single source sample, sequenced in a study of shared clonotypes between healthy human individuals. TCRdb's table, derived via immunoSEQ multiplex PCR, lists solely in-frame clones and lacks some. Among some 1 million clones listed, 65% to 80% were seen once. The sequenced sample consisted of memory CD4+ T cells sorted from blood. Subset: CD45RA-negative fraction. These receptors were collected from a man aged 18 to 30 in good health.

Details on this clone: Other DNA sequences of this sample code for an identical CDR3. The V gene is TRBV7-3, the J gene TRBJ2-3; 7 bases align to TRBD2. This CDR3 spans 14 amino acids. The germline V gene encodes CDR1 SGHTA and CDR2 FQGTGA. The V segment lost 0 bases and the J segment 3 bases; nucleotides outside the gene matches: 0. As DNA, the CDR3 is TGTGCCAGCAGCTTAACGGGGGGGACAGATACGCAGTATTTT. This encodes CASSLTGGTDTQYF.

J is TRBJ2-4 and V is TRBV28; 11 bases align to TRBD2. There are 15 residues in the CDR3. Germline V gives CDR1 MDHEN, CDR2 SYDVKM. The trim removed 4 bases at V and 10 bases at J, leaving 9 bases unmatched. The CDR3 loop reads CASSYSGGAAKIQYF. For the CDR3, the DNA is TGTGCCAGCAGTTATAGCGGGGGGGCTGCAAAAATTCAGTACTTC.

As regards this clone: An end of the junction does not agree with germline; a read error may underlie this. The CDR3 coding sequence is TGTGCCACCAGCAGAGGTTCAGCTAACCATGGCTACACCTTC. This codes for CATSRGSANHGYTF. The chain employs TRBV15 and TRBJ1-2; D not certain. Germline V lookup: CDR1 LNHNV, CDR2 YYDKDF (reference sequence). The CDR3 loop spans 14 amino acids.

DNA for the CDR3: TGTGCCAGCAGCGTAACTAGGTTAGGCACAGATACGCAGTATTTT. It encodes CASSVTRLGTDTQYF. V gene TRBV9 combines with J gene TRBJ2-3; TRBD2 might be the D (5 bases). The CDR3 runs to 15 residues. V was cut by 1 base and J by 1 base, with 10 bases left in between. Germline V gene sequence: CDR1 SGDLS, CDR2 YYNGEE.

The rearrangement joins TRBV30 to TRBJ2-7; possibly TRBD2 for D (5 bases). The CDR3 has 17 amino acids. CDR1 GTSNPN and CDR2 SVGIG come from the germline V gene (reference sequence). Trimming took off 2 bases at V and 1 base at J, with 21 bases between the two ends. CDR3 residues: CAWSPRGVSGRSYEQYF. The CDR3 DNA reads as TGTGCCTGGAGTCCCCGTGGGGTCAGCGGACGATCCTACGAGCAGTACTTC. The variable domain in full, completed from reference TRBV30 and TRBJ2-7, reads SQTIHQWPATLVQPVGSPLSLECTVEGTSNPNLYWYRQAAGRGLQLLFYSVGIGQISSEVPQNLSASRPQDRQFILSSKKLLLSDSGFYLCAWSPRGVSGRSYEQYFGPGTRLTVT.

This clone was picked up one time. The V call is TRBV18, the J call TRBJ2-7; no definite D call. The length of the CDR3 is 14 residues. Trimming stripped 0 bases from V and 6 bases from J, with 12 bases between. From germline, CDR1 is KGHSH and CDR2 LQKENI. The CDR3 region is CASSPPLGRTEQYF. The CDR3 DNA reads TGTGCCAGCTCACCACCGTTGGGTAGGACCGAGCAGTACTTC.

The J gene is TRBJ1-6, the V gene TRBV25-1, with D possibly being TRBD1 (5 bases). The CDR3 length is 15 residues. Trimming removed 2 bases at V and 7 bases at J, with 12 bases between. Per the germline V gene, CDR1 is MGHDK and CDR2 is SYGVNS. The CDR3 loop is CASSEATRDNSPLHF. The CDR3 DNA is TGTGCCAGCAGTGAAGCGACCCGGGACAATTCACCCCTCCACTTT.

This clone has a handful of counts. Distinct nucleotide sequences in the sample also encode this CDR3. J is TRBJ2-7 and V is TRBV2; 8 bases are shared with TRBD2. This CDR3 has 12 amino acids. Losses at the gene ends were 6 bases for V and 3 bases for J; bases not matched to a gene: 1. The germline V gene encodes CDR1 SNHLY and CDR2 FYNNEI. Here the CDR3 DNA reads TGTGCCAGCAGACTAGCGGACTACGAGCAGTACTTC. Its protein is CASRLADYEQYF.